This TCR beta chain derives from a study of vaccination and CD4 T cells after COVID-19. About the study: The authors used overlapping spike peptides from SARS-CoV-2, HCoV-NL63, HCoV-OC43 and HCoV-229E to stimulate cells. Cultures designated as controls were supplied with a CEFX pool, an HIV-1 Nef pool, or no peptide. General study results and limits: Median SARS-CoV-2-reactive clonotype numbers rose nonsignificantly, 21 to 38.

Cultured CD4+ T-cell DNA underwent Oncomine TCR Beta short-read sequencing. It was cultured CD4+ T cells from which genomic DNA was extracted. From the PCR reads, TCRdb called clonotypes with MiXCR, one entry per CDR3 protein. Found here are fewer than 30,000 distinct CDR3 sequences, approximately 40% of them singletons; the top ten hold 3% to 3.5%. CDR3 length: 14 residues. V dropped 5 bases and J dropped 0 bases, with 10 bases sitting between them. Germline V gene data show CDR1 as SGHAT and CDR2 as FQNNGV. As for time point: late sampling 161 to 241 days after vaccination in a few convalescent patients. Specified treatment: approximately 9-day PBMC culture with coronavirus spike peptide pools or control peptides (ViraFEST assay). Points on this clonotype: The antigen is undetermined.

This TCR was recovered from a human donor who had recovered from COVID-19. Material: CD4+ T cells from blood, cultured in vitro, obtained about 7 months after SARS-CoV-2 vaccination. J is TRBJ1-2 and V is TRBV11-2; D is unclear. CDR3 residues: CASSQDGANYGYTF. The CDR3 bases are TGTGCCAGCAGCCAGGACGGCGCTAACTATGGCTACACCTTC.